This TCR beta chain is from a study of blood T cell repertoires in COVID-19. Overall study context: In each case, the material was cDNA or gDNA derived from T cells, B-cell-depleted T cells, or PBMCs.

One Seattle source followed patients from active infection through their disease course. Germline values: CDR1 MNHNY, CDR2 SVGAGI (reference sequence). There are 15 residues in the CDR3. V trimming: 0 bases; J trimming: 2 bases; junction bases outside the gene matches: 1. This clone has only one observation. Authors' methods: Counts of nucleated cells, estimated from reference gene primer amplification, were obtained. Profiling relied on immunoSEQ multiplex PCR, and the TCRdb table lists in-frame clones only, not all of them. Clone size and V and J calls were adopted from that table, with D and trimming inferred from the DNA. Of 300,000 or so clones listed, almost 90% are singletons.

The V gene is TRBV6-6, the J gene TRBJ2-5, with TRBD1 identical over 9 bases. Sample: peripheral blood. The clonotype was recovered from a woman in her twenties or thirties with COVID-19, enrolled during active disease. The CDR3 nucleotides are TGTGCCAGCAGTTACTCGACAGGGGGACAAGAGACCCAGTACTTC. It translates to CASSYSTGGQETQYF.